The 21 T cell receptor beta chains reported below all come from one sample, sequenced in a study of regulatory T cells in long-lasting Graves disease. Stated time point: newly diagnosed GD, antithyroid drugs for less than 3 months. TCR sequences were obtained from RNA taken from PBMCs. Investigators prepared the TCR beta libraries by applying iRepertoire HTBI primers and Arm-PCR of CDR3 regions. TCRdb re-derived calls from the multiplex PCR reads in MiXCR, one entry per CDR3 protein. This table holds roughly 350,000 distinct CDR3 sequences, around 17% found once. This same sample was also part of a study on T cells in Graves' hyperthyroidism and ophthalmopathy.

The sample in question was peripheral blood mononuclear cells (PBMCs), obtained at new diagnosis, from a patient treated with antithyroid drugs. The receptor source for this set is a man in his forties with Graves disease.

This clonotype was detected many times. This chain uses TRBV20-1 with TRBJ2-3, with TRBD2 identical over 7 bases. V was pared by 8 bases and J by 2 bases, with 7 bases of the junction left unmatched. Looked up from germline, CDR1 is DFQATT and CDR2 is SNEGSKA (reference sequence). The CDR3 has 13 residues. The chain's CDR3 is CSPRDYTTDTQYF. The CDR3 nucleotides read TGCAGTCCCCGGGACTATACCACAGATACGCAGTATTTT.

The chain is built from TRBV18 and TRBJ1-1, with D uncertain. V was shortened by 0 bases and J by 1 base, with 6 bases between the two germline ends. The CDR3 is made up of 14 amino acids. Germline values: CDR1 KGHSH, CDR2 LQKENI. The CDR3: CASSPPLGNTEAFF. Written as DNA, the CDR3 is TGTGCCAGCTCACCACCCTTGGGGAACACTGAAGCTTTCTTT.

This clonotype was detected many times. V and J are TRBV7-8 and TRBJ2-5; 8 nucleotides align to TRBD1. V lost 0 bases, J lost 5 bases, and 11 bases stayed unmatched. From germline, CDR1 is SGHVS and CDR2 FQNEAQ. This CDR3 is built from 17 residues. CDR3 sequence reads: CASSLALGQGAGETQYF. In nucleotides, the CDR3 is TGTGCCAGCAGCTTAGCTCTCGGTCAGGGGGCTGGGGAGACCCAGTACTTC.

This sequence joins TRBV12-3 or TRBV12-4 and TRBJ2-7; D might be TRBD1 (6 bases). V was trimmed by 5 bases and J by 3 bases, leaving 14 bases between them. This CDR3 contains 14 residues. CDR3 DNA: TGTGCCAGCAGTCCACAGGGCAGGAGCTACGAGCAGTACTTC. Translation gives CASSPQGRSYEQYF.

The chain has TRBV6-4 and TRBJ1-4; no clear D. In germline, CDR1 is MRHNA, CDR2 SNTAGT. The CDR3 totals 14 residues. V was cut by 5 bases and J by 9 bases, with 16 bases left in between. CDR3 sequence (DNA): TGTGCCAGCAGTTACAAGAGTTTGGAAAAAAAACTGTTTTTT. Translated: CASSYKSLEKKLFF.

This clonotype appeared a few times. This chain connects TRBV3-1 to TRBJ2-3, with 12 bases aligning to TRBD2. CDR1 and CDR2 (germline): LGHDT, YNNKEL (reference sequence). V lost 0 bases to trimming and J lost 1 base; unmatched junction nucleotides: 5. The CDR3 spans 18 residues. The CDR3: CASSQEWRLAGGTDTQYF. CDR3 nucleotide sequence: TGTGCCAGCAGCCAAGAATGGCGACTAGCGGGGGGCACAGATACGCAGTATTTT.

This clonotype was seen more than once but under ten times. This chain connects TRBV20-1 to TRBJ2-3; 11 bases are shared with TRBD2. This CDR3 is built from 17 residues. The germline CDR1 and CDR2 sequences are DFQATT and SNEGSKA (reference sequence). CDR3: CSVIGIAGGPGTDTQYF. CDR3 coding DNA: TGCAGCGTTATTGGGATAGCGGGGGGGCCCGGGACAGATACGCAGTATTTT.

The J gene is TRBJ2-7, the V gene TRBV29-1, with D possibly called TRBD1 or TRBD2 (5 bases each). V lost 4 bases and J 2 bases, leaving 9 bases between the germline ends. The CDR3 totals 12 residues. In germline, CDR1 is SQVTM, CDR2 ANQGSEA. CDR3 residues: CSVVGTTYEQYF. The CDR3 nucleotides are TGCAGCGTTGTGGGGACGACCTACGAGCAGTACTTC.

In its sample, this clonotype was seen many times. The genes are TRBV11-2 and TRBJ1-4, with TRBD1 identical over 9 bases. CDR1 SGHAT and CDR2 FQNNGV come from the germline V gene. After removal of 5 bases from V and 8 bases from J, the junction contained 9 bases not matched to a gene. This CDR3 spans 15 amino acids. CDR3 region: CASSTSGQGEEKLFF. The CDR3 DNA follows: TGTGCCAGCAGCACTTCGGGACAGGGTGAAGAAAAACTGTTTTTT.

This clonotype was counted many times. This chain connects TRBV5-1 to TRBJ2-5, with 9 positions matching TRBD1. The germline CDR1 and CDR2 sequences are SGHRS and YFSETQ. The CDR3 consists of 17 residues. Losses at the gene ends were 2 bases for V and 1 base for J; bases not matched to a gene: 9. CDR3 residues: CASSLIPGQGGQETQYF. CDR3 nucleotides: TGCGCCAGCAGCTTAATTCCGGGACAGGGAGGCCAAGAGACCCAGTACTTC.

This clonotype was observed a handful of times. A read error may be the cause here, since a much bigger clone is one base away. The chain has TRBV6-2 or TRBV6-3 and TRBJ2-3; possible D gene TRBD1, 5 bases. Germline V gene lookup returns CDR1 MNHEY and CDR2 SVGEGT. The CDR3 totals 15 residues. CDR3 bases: TGTGCCAGCAGTTACCGGGCAGGGTTCTTAGATGCGCAGTATTTT. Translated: CASSYRAGFLDAQYF.

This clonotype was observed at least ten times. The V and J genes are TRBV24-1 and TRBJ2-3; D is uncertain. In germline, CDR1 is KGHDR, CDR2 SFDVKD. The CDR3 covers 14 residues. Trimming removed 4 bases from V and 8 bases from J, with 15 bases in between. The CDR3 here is CATSDPGRRRTQYF. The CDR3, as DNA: TGTGCCACCAGTGACCCCGGGCGTCGGCGTACGCAGTATTTT.

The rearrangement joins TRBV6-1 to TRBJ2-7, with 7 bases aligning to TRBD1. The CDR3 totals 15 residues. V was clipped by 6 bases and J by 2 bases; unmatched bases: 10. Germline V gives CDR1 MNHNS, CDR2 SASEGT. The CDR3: CASSLRQGYTYEQYF. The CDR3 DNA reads TGTGCCAGCAGCCTTAGACAGGGTTATACCTACGAGCAGTACTTC.

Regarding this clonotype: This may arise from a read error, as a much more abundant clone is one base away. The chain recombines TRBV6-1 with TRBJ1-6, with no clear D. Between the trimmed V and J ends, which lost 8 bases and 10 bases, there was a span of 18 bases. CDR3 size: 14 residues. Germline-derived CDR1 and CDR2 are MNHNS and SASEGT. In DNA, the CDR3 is TGTGCCAGCCGAGATGCACGAGGCTACTCACCCCTCCACTTT. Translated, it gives CASRDARGYSPLHF.

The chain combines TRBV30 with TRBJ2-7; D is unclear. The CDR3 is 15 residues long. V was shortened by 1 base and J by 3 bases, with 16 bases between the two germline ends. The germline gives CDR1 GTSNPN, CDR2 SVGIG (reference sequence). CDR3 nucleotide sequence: TGTGCCTGGAGTGCTGGACGGAGAACCGTCTACGAGCAGTACTTC. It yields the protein CAWSAGRRTVYEQYF.

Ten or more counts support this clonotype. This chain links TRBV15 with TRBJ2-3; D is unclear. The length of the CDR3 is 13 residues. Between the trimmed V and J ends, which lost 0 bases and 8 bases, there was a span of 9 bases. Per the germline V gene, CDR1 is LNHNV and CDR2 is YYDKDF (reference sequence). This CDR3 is CATSRDPAGTQYF. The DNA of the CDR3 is TGTGCCACCAGCAGAGACCCAGCTGGTACGCAGTATTTT.

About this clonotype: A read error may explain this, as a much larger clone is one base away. The CDR3 loop reads CSSSPLGTYEQYF. The CDR3 DNA reads as TGTTCCAGCTCACCCCTGGGCACCTACGAGCAGTACTTC. The chain is built from TRBV18 and TRBJ2-7, with D hard to call. CDR1 is KGHSH, CDR2 LQKENI, per germline. This CDR3 region has 13 residues.

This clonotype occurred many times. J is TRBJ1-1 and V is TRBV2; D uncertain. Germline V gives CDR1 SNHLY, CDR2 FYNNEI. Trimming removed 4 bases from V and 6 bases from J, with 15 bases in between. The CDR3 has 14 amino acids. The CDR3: CASSGTGKPPEAFF. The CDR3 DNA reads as TGTGCCAGCAGTGGGACCGGGAAGCCACCTGAAGCTTTCTTT.

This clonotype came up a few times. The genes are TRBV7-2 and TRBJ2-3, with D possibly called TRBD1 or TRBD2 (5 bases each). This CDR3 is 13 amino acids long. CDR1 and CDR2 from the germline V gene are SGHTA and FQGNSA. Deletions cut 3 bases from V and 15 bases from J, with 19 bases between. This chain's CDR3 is CASSLPDVGVSYF. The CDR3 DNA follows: TGTGCCAGCAGCTTGCCCGACGTGGGGGTTAGCTATTTT.

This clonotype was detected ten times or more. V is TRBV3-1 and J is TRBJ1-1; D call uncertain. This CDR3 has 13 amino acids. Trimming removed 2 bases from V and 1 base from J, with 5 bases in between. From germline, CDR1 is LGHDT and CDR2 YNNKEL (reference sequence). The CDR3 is CASSQYGNTEAFF. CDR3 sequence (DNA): TGTGCCAGCAGCCAATATGGGAACACTGAAGCTTTCTTT.

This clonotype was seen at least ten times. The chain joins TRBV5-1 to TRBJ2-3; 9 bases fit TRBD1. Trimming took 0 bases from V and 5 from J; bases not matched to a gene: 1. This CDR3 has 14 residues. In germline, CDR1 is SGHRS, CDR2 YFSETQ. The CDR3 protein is CASSLEGQGDTQYF. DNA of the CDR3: TGCGCCAGCAGCTTGGAGGGACAGGGAGATACGCAGTATTTT. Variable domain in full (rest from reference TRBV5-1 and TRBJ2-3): KAGVTQTPRYLIKTRGQQVTLSCSPISGHRSVSWYQQTPGQGLQFLFEYFSETQRNKGNFPGRFSGRQFSNSRSEMNVSTLELGDSALYLCASSLEGQGDTQYFGPGTRLTVL.